The clone carrying this T cell receptor (beta chain) occurred a few times. The data originate from a study of regulatory T cells in long-lasting Graves disease. Construction of TCR beta libraries relied on iRepertoire HTBI primers and on Arm-PCR targeting CDR3 regions. TCRdb re-derived calls from the multiplex PCR reads in MiXCR, one entry per CDR3 protein. In the table there are 440,000 or so distinct CDR3 sequences, 14% to 15% of which are singletons. Described time point: newly diagnosed GD, antithyroid drugs for less than 3 months. The TCR library was made from RNA that had been extracted from PBMCs in TRIzol. CDR3 length equals 15 residues. The germline CDR1 and CDR2 sequences are KGHDR and SFDVKD. The V gene end was trimmed by 5 bases and the J gene end by 1 base; junction bases not matched to a gene: 5. The same sample was also used in a study of T cells in Graves' hyperthyroidism and ophthalmopathy.

The J gene is TRBJ2-7, the V gene TRBV24-1; 9 nucleotides line up with TRBD2. This receptor was identified in a woman aged 25 to 39 with Graves disease. The material sequenced was peripheral blood mononuclear cells (PBMCs), taken at new diagnosis, from a patient treated with antithyroid drugs. CDR3 sequence (DNA): TGTGCCACCAGTGCCGATAGCGGGAGTTCCTACGAGCAGTACTTC. This encodes CATSADSGSSYEQYF.